This T cell receptor beta chain was retrieved from a study of blood T cell repertoires in COVID-19. Background on the study: Sites across the United States, Italy and Spain contributed samples from acute and convalescent COVID-19.

The method was immunoSEQ multiplex PCR; TCRdb's version includes in-frame clones alone and lacks a portion of them. Here the sample spans 150,000 to 200,000 clones, roughly 82% being singletons. Trimming removed 1 base from V and 6 bases from J, with 8 bases in between. CDR3 length: 13 amino acids. CDR1 and CDR2 from the germline V gene are SNHLY and FYNNEI. Sequencing used peripheral blood. This sequence was found in a woman aged 30 to 39 with acute or convalescent COVID-19. The chain couples TRBV2 to TRBJ2-3, with a possible D match to TRBD1 (5 bases). The CDR3 sequence: CASSEEGVDTQYF. In DNA, the CDR3 is TGTGCCAGCAGTGAAGAAGGGGTCGATACGCAGTATTTT.